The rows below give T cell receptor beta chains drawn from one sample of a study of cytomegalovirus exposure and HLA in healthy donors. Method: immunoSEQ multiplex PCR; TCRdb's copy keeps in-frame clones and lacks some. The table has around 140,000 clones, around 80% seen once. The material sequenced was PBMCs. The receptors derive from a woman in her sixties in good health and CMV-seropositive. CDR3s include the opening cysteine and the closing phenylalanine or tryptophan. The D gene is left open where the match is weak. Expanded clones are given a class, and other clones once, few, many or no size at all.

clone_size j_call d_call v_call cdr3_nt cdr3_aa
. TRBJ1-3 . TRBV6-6 TGTGCCAGCAGTTACTCGATCGGGGGAAACACCATATATTTT CASSYSIGGNTIYF
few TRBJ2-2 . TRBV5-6 TGTGCCAGCAGCTCCCTTATAGCCGGGGAGCTGTTTTTT CASSSLIAGELFF
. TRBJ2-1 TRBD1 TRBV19 TGTGCCAGTAGTGCGCTTCCGGGACAGGGAGGAGGACTAGAAACCTACAATGAGCAGTTCTTC CASSALPGQGGGLETYNEQFF
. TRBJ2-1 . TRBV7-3 TGTGCCAGCAGCTTAATTCCTAGCTCCTACAATGAGCAGTTCTTC CASSLIPSSYNEQFF
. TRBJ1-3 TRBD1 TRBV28 TGTGCCAGCAGTTTCTGGCAGGGGGTCTCTGGAAACACCATATATTTT CASSFWQGVSGNTIYF
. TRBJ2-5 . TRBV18 TGTGCCAGCTCACCACCGGGACTGTCCCAAGAGACCCAGTACTTC CASSPPGLSQETQYF
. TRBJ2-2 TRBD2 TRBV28 TGTGCCAGCAGCCCAAGACTAGCGGGATTCGGGGAGCTGTTTTTT CASSPRLAGFGELFF
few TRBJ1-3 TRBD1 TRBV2 TGTGCCAGCGGACAGGGATCGGACACCATATATTTT CASGQGSDTIYF
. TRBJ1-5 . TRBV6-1 TGTGCCAGCAGTGACCCACTTACTTCTTTCCTATCTAGCAATCAGCCCCAGCATTTT CASSDPLTSFLSSNQPQHF
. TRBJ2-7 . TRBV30 TGTGCCTGGAGTGTTGGGACGGACAGCTCCTACGAGCAGTACTTC CAWSVGTDSSYEQYF
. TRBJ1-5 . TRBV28 TGTGCCAGCAGTTTTGAAGGAAGAGGGAATCAGCCCCAGCATTTT CASSFEGRGNQPQHF
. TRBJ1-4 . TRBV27 TGTGCCAGCAGTTTTTTGGGCGGGAAGTTAGGCGGAAAACTGTTTTTT CASSFLGGKLGGKLFF
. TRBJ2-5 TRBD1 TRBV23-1 TGCGCCAGCAGTCATCTGGGGACAGGGGGAGATCTTGAGACCCAGTACTTC CASSHLGTGGDLETQYF
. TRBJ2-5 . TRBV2 TGTGCCAGCAGTGGACAGACCCAAGAGACCCAGTACTTC CASSGQTQETQYF
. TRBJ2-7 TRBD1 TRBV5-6 TGTGCCAGCAGCTTGGCGGACAGGGAAGAGCAGTACTTC CASSLADREEQYF
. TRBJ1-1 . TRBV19 TGTGCCAGTAGCACCTCCGGGGACACTGAAGCTTTCTTT CASSTSGDTEAFF
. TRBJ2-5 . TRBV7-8 TGTGCCAGCAGCTTAGCGGGGGAGGCCGAAGGGACCCAGTACTTC CASSLAGEAEGTQYF
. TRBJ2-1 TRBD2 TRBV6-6 TGTGCCAGCAGCCCGGGGGGAGACGAGCAGTTCTTC CASSPGGDEQFF
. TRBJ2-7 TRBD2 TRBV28 TGTGCCAGCAGTCTGACAGCGGGAGCTGCCTTTGTCTACGAGCAGTACTTC CASSLTAGAAFVYEQYF
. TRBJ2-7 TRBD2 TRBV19 TGTGCCAGTAGTCTCAGGACTAGCGGGAGAGGGGAGCAGTACTTC CASSLRTSGRGEQYF
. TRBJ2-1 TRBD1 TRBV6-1 TGTGCCAGCAGGGAGGGGACAGGGGTCTCGGAGCAGTTCTTC CASREGTGVSEQFF
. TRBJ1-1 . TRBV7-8 TGTGCCAGCAGCTTCCAGGGGTTTACTGAAGCTTTCTTT CASSFQGFTEAFF
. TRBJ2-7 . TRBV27 TGTGCCAGCAGTTTAACAGGGAACTACGAGCAGTACTTC CASSLTGNYEQYF
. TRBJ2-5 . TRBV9 TGTGCCAGCAGCGCCACCGACCTAGGGGCCCAGTACTTC CASSATDLGAQYF
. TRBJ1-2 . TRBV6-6 TGTGCCAGCACACATCTCTATGGCTACACCTTC CASTHLYGYTF
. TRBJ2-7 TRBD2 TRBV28 TGTGCCAGCAGTCATCCGGGACTAGCGGGACAGCAGTACTTC CASSHPGLAGQQYF
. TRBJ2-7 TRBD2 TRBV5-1 TGCGCCAGCCGACCCGAGCTAGCGGGGACCCGTAGGGAGCAGTACTTC CASRPELAGTRREQYF
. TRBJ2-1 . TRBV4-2 TGTGCCAGCAGCCAAGTGGCCAGTGGCGGAAATGAGCAGTTCTTC CASSQVASGGNEQFF
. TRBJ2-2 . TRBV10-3 TGTGCCATCAGTATGGACTGGAACACCGGGGAGCTGTTTTTT CAISMDWNTGELFF
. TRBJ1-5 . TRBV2 TGTGCCAGCACCCGGGGGGGGTCTGGAAATCAGCCCCAGCATTTT CASTRGGSGNQPQHF
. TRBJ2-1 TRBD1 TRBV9 TGTGCCAGCAGCGTAATGCGACAGGGGGCCTACAATGAGCAGTTCTTC CASSVMRQGAYNEQFF
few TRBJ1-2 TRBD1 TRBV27 TGTGCCAGCAGCGGACAGGGCGAGGGCTATGGCTACACCTTC CASSGQGEGYGYTF
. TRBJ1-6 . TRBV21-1 TGTGCCAGCAGCAAAGTGGGGACAGGGGAATATAATTCACCCCTCCACTTT CASSKVGTGEYNSPLHF
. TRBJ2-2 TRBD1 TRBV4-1 TGCGCCAGCAGCCAGGAAGGGACAGGGTGGGCCGGGGAGCTGTTTTTT CASSQEGTGWAGELFF
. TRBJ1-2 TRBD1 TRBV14 TGTGCCAGCAGCCAAGGGAGGACAGGGTTTTATGGCTACACCTTC CASSQGRTGFYGYTF
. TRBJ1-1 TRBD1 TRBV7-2 TGTGCCAGCAGCCCGGACAGGGGAGCTGAAGCTTTCTTT CASSPDRGAEAFF
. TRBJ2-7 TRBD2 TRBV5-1 TGCGCCAGCAGCTTGGCTAGCGGGGGCTCCTACGAGCAGTACTTC CASSLASGGSYEQYF
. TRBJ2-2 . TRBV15 TGTGCCACCAGCAGCCCCGGTTGGACCGGGGAGCTGTTTTTT CATSSPGWTGELFF
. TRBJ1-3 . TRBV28 TGTGCCAGCAGCCCCCGCCCGGGTGGCACCATATATTTT CASSPRPGGTIYF
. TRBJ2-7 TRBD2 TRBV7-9 TGTGCCAGCAGCTCCGGACTAGCGGGAGCGGTCGAGCAGTACTTC CASSSGLAGAVEQYF
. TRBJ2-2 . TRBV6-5 TGTGCCAGCAGGCCTCGACTAGAAACCGGGGAGCTGTTTTTT CASRPRLETGELFF
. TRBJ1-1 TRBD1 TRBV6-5 TGTGCCAGCACGCGTGCCGGGACAGGGGACAGTGAAGCTTTCTTT CASTRAGTGDSEAFF
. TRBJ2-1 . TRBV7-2 TGTGCCAGCAGCTTGGTGGACTCTATCTACAATGAGCAGTTCTTC CASSLVDSIYNEQFF
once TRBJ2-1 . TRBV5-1 TGCGCCAGCAGCTTGGCCCCGAGGGTCTCCTACAATGAGCAGTTCTTC CASSLAPRVSYNEQFF
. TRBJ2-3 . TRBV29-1 TGCAGCGTTGCAGGCACTAGGGGCACAGATACGCAGTATTTT CSVAGTRGTDTQYF
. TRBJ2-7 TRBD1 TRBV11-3 TGTGCCAGCAGCCCATGGGGACAGGAGTCCCTCTCCCGTCCCTACGAGCAGTACTTC CASSPWGQESLSRPYEQYF
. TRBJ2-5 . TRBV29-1 TGCAGCGTTGAAGTGGACACAAGGCAAGAGACCCAGTACTTC CSVEVDTRQETQYF
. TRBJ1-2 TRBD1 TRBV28 TGTGCCAGCAGTACCTCGGGACAGGGCAAATCTATGGATGGCTACACCTTC CASSTSGQGKSMDGYTF
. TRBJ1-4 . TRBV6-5 TGTGCCAGCAGTTACTCTCCGGGACACGCTAATGAAAAACTGTTTTTT CASSYSPGHANEKLFF
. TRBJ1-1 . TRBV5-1 TGCGCCAGCAGCTTGGGGCGGGAGAACACTGAAGCTTTCTTT CASSLGRENTEAFF
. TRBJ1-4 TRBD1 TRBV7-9 TGTGCCAGCAGCCCGCGACAGGGCCCTCATGAAAAACTGTTTTTT CASSPRQGPHEKLFF
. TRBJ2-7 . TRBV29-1 TGCAGCGTTGCGACAGTCTCCTACGAGCAGTACTTC CSVATVSYEQYF
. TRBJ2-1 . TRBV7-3 TGTGCCAGCAGCTTAATGCGAGGAGTAGAGGGTGAGCAGTTCTTC CASSLMRGVEGEQFF
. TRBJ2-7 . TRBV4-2 TGTGCCAGCAGCCAAGACAGGGGATCTGACGAGCAGTACTTC CASSQDRGSDEQYF
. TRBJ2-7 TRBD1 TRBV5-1 TGCGCCAGCAGCCCCGGGACAGGTGCCTACGAGCAGTACTTC CASSPGTGAYEQYF
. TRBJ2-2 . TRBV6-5 TGTGCCAGCAGTTACTGGGCGTCAGGGTACACCGGGGAGCTGTTTTTT CASSYWASGYTGELFF
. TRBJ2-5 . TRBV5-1 TGCGCCAGCAGCTTTAGTGGAGAGACCCAGTACTTC CASSFSGETQYF
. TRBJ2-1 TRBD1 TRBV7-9 TGTGCCAGCAGCTTGGGACAGGGTTACAATGAGCAGTTCTTC CASSLGQGYNEQFF